This T cell receptor beta chain was identified in a study of blood T cell repertoires in COVID-19. Sequenced by immunoSEQ multiplex PCR; TCRdb stores in-frame clones only, minus some. The sample consists of approximately 230,000 clones, more than 60% of them appearing once. Sequencing was done on a sample of peripheral blood. The sequence was collected from a woman between 40 and 55 years old with active or convalescent COVID-19.

The CDR3 bases are TGCAGCGGTCGACAAGACATGAACACTGAAGCTTTCTTT. Protein product: CSGRQDMNTEAFF. The rearrangement joins TRBV29-1 to TRBJ1-1, with no clear D. Germline CDR1 is SQVTM and CDR2 is ANQGSEA. The CDR3 is 13 amino acids. V was cut by 7 bases and J by 0 bases, with 12 bases left in between.